This T cell receptor (beta chain) was captured in a study of tumor-infiltrating lymphocytes in localized non-small cell lung cancer. Study outcomes and limitations: No T-cell fraction difference was seen between IM1 and IM2 tumors.

On this clone itself: Its specificity is unknown.

Germline loops: CDR1 MNHEY, CDR2 SMNVEV (reference sequence). V shed 4 bases and J shed 1 base, with 17 bases lying between them. The CDR3 covers 18 residues. Clones were read by immunoSEQ multiplex PCR, and TCRdb kept only the in-frame ones, dropping some. The sample contains approximately 12,000 clones, around 79% of which appear only once. The receptor was isolated from a human donor with non-small cell lung cancer. This chain links TRBV27 with TRBJ2-6, with D perhaps matching TRBD1 (6 bases). Sequenced: lung tumor tissue. The CDR3 DNA is TGTGCCAGCAGTTCCCCGGGACACCCAGGTTCTGGGGCCAACGTCCTGACTTTC. Translating gives CASSSPGHPGSGANVLTF.